Included here is one T cell receptor beta chain sequence, with context. Its antigen is undetermined. Through a sample-barcoded 5' primer and a J-beta primer mix, a second PCR was run for roughly 6 to 12 cycles. Each cDNA molecule, via a template-switch adaptor with 12 random nucleotides, was tagged. TCRdb redid the calling of the 5' RACE reads with MiXCR, one entry per CDR3 protein. The sample lists over 950,000 distinct CDR3 sequences; roughly half were seen once. Germline V gene sequence: CDR1 PRHDT, CDR2 FYEKMQ (reference sequence). This CDR3 spans 17 amino acids. The V and J ends lost 4 bases and 4 bases, in that order; junction bases with no gene match: 15. The entry originates in a study of blood T cells in healthy people across ages. Overall study results and limits: It was not known whether donors were CMV positive (a possible confounder of expanded clonotype changes).

The authors isolated at least 6.5 million PBMCs per sample. The TCR originated in a woman aged 55-70 years in good health. The specimen sequenced was blood. This chain connects TRBV13 to TRBJ1-2; 7 bases fit TRBD1. The CDR3 bases are TGTGCCAGCAGCTCCCTCGGGGGGACAGTCGGGGCCTATGGCTACACCTTC. Amino acids: CASSSLGGTVGAYGYTF.